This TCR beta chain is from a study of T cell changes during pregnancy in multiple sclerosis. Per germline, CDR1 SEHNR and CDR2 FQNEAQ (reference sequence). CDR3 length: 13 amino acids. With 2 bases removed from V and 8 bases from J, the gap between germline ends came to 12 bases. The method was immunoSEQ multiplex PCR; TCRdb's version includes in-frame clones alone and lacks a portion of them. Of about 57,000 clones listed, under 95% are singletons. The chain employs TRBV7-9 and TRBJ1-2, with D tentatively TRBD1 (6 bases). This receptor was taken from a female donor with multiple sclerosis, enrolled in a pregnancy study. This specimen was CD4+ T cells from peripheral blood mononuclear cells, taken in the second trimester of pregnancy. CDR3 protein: CASSLRGGKGYTF. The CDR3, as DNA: TGTGCCAGCAGCTTAAGAGGGGGTAAAGGCTACACCTTC.